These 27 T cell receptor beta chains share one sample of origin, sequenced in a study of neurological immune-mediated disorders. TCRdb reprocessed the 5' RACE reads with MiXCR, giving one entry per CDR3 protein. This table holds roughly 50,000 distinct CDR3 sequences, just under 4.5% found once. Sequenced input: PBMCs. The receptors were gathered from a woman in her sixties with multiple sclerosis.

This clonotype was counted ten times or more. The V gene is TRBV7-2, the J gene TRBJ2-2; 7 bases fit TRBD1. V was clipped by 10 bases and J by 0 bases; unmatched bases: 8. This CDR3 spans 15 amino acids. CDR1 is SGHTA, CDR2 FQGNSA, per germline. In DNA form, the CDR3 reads TGTGCCACCTTGAGGGGGCCATCGAACACCGGGGAGCTGTTTTTT. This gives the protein CATLRGPSNTGELFF.

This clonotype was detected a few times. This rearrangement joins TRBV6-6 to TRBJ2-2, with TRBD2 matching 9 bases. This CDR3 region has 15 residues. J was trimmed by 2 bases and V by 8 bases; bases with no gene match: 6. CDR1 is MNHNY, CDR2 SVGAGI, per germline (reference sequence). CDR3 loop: CASGGLAANTGELFF. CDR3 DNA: TGTGCCAGCGGGGGACTAGCCGCCAACACCGGGGAGCTGTTTTTT.

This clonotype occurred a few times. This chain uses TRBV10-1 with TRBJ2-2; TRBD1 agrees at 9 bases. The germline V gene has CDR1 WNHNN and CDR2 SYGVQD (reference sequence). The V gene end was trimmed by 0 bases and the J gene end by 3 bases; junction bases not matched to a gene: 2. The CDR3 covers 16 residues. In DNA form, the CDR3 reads TGCGCCAGCAGTGAGTCAGGACAGGGGTACACCGGGGAGCTGTTTTTT. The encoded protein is CASSESGQGYTGELFF.

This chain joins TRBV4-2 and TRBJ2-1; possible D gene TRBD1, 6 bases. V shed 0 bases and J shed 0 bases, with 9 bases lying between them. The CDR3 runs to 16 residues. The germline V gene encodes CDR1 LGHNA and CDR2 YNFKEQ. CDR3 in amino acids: CASSQDWDTSYNEQFF. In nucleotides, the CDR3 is TGTGCCAGCAGCCAAGATTGGGACACCTCCTACAATGAGCAGTTCTTC.

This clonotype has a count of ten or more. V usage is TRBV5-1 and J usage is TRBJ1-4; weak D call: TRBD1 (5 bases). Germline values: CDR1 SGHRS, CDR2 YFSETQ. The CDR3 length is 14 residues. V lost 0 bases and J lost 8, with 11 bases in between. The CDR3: CASSLGQGREKLFF. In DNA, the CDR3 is TGCGCCAGCAGCTTGGGTCAGGGAAGGGAAAAACTGTTTTTT.

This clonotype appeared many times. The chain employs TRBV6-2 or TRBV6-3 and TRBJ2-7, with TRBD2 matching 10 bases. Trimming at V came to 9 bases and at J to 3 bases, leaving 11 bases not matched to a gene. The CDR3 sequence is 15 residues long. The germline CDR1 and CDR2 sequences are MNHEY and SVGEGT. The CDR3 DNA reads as TGTGCCAGTCTAGCGGGAGAAGACCCTATCTACGAGCAGTACGTC. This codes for CASLAGEDPIYEQYV.

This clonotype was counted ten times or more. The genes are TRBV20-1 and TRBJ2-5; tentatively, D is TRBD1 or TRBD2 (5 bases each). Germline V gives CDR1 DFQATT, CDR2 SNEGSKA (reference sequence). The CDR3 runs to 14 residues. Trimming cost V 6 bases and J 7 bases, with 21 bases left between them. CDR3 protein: CSADDSLSAGTQYF. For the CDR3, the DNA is TGCAGTGCCGACGACAGTCTATCCGCGGGGACCCAGTACTTC.

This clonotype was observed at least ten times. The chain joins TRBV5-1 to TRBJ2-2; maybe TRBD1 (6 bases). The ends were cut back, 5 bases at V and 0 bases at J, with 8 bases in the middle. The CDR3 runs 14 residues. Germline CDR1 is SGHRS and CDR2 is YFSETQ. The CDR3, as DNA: TGCGCCAGCAGGAGGGACACGAACACCGGGGAGCTGTTTTTT. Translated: CASRRDTNTGELFF.

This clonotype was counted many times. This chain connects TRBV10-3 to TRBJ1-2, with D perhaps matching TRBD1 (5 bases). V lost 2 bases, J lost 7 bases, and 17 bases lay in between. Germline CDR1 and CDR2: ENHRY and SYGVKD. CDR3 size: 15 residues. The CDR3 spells CAISEGDDRGLGYTF. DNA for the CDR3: TGTGCCATCAGTGAGGGGGACGACCGAGGGCTTGGCTACACCTTC.

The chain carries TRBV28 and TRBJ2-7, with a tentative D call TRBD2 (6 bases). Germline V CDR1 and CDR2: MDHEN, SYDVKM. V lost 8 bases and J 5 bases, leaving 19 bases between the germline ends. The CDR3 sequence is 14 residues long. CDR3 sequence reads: CASSPWGGRNEQYF. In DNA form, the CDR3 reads TGTGCCAGCTCCCCTTGGGGAGGACGGAACGAGCAGTACTTC.

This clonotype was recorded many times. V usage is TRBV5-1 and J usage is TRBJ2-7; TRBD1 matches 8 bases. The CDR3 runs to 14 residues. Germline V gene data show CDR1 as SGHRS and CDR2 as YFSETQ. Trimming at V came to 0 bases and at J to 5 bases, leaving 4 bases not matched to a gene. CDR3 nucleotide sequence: TGCGCCAGCAGCTTGGGACAGGGGTACGACGAGCAGTACTTC. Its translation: CASSLGQGYDEQYF.

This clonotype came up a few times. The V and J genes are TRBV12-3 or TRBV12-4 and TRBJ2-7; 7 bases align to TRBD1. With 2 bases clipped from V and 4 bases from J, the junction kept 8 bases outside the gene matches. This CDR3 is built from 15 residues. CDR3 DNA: TGTGCCAGCAGTTTATTCACAGGGGTGGAGTACGAGCAGTACTTC. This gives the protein CASSLFTGVEYEQYF.

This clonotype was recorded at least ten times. As DNA, the CDR3 is TGCAGTGCTAGAGATGAAGGAGGGTGGGAGACCCAGTACTTC. Encoded protein: CSARDEGGWETQYF. This chain uses TRBV20-1 with TRBJ2-5, with D possibly TRBD2 on 6 matching bases. Trimming pared 0 bases from V and 5 bases from J, leaving 13 bases between. Per germline, CDR1 DFQATT and CDR2 SNEGSKA (reference sequence). CDR3 size: 14 residues.

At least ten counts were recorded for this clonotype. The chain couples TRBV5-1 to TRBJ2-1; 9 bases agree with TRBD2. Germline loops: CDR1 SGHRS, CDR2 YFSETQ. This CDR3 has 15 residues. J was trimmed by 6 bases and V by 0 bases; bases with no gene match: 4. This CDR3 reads CASSLDGTSFNEQFF. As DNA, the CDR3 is TGCGCCAGCAGCTTGGACGGGACTAGCTTCAATGAGCAGTTCTTC.

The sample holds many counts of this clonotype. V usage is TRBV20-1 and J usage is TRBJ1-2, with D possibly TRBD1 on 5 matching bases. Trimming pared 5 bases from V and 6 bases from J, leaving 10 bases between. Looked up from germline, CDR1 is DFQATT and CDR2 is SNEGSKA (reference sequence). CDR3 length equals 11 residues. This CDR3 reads CSAQGVHGYTF. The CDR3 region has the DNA TGCAGTGCTCAAGGGGTTCATGGCTACACCTTC.

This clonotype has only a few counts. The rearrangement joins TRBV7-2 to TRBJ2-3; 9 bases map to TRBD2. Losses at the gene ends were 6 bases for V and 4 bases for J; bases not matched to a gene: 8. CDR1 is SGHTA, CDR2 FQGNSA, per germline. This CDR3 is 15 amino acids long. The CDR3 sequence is CASRVLAGTPDTQYF. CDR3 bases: TGTGCCAGCAGAGTACTAGCGGGTACCCCAGATACGCAGTATTTT.

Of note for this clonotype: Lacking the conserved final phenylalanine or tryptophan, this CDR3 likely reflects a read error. The CDR3, as DNA: TGTGCCAGCAGCTTAGGGCCTGAAGAGACCCAGTACTAC. Translating gives CASSLGPEETQYY. The J gene is TRBJ2-5, the V gene TRBV7-2; D remains unclear. Germline values: CDR1 SGHTA, CDR2 FQGNSA. This CDR3 region has 13 residues. Trimming removed 1 base from V and 3 bases from J, with 6 bases in between.

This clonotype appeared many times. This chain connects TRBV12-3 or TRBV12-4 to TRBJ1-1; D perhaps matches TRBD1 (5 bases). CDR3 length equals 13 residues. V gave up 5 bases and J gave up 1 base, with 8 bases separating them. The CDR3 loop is CASSPTANTEAFF. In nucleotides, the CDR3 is TGTGCCAGCAGTCCGACAGCGAACACTGAAGCTTTCTTT.

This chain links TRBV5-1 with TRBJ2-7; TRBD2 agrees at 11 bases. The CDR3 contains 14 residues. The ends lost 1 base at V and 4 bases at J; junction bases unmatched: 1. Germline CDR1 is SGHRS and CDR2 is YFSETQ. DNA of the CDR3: TGCGCCAGCAGCTTGACTAGCGGGGGTTACGAGCAGTACTTC. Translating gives CASSLTSGGYEQYF.

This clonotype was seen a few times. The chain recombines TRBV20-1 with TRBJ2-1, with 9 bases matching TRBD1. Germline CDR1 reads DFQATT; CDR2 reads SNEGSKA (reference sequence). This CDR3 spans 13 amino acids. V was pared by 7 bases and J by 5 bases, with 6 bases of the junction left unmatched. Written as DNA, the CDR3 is TGCAGTGTCCAGGGACAGGGTCACAATGAGCAGTTCTTC. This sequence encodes CSVQGQGHNEQFF.

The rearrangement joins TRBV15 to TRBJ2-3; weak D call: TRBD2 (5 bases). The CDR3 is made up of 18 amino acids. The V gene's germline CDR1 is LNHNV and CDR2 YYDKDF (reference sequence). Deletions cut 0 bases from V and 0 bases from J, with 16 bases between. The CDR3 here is CATSRDASGIPSTDTQYF. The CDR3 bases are TGTGCCACCAGCAGAGATGCCTCGGGGATACCTAGCACAGATACGCAGTATTTT.

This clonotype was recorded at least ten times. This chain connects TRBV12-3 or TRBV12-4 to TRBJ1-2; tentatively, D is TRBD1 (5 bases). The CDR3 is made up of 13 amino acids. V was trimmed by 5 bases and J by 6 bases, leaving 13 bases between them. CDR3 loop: CASSTGASDGYTF. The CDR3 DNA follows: TGTGCCAGCAGTACCGGGGCGTCGGATGGCTACACCTTC.

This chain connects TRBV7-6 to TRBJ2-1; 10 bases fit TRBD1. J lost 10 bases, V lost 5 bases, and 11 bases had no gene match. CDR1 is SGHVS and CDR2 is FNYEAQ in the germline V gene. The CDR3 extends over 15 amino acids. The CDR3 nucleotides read TGTGCCAGCAGCCCAGGTCGGACAGGGGGGTTGGAGCAGTTCTTC. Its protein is CASSPGRTGGLEQFF. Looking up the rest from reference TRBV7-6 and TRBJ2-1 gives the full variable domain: GAGVSQSPRYKVTKRGQDVALRCDPISGHVSLYWYRQALGQGPEFLTYFNYEAQQDKSGLPNDRFSAERPEGSISTLTIQRTEQRDSAMYRCASSPGRTGGLEQFFGPGTRLTVL.

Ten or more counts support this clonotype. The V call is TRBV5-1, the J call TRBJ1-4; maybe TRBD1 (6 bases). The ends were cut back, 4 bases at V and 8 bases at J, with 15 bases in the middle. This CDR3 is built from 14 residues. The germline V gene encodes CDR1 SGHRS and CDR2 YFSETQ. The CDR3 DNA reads TGCGCCAGCAGCCCCGCCAACAGGGTGGAAAAACTGTTTTTT. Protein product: CASSPANRVEKLFF.

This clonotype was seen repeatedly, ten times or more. The CDR3 DNA reads as TGCAGTGCTACTAGCGGGAGTGGAGAGACCCAGTACTTC. Its protein is CSATSGSGETQYF. V usage is TRBV20-1 and J usage is TRBJ2-5; 10 bases match TRBD2. The CDR3 has 13 residues. Trimming took 4 bases from V and 4 from J; bases not matched to a gene: 3. From germline, CDR1 is DFQATT and CDR2 SNEGSKA (reference sequence).

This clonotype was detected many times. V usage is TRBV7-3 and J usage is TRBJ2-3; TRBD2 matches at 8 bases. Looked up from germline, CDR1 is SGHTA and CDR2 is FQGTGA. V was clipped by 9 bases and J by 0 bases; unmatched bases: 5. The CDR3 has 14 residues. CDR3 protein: CASSSGPSTDTQYF. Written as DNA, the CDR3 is TGTGCCAGTTCTAGCGGGCCTAGCACAGATACGCAGTATTTT.

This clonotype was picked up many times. The CDR3 reads CATSDLGQPTNTGELFF. CDR3 in DNA: TGTGCCACCAGTGATTTAGGCCAGCCTACGAACACCGGGGAGCTGTTTTTT. V usage is TRBV24-1 and J usage is TRBJ2-2; no firm D call. The CDR3 extends over 17 amino acids. In germline, CDR1 is KGHDR, CDR2 SFDVKD. V lost 1 base and J 0 bases, leaving 11 bases between the germline ends.